This T cell receptor beta chain was sequenced in a study of graft-versus-host responses after intestinal transplantation. Overall study: For around three years after anti-thymocyte globulin induction, all recipients took tacrolimus and steroids.

Profiled with immunoSEQ multiplex PCR; TCRdb holds only in-frame clones, not every one. Found here are 70,000 to 80,000 clones, roughly 87% of them singletons; the top ten hold approximately 1.3%. With V trimmed by 1 base and J by 6 bases, 3 bases remained unmatched. The CDR3 totals 14 residues. Germline V CDR1 and CDR2: MGHRA, YSYEKL. Concerning this clone: Antigen unknown.

The chain has TRBV4-1 and TRBJ2-1; 7 positions match TRBD1. Sequencing was performed on unstimulated CD8+ T cells sorted from spleen or lymph node cells, taken before intestinal transplant. The receptor comes from a human donor who received an intestinal transplant. The CDR3 DNA is TGCGCCAGCAGCCAAGGGTGGGACAGCAATGAGCAGTTCTTC. Protein product: CASSQGWDSNEQFF.